This TCR beta chain was profiled in a study of HIV-infected children after antiretroviral therapy interruption. Overall study findings and caveats: The Gini coefficient of naive CD4+ repertoires rose, returning to baseline by 3 years.

The treatment here: PENTA 11 planned treatment interruption arm or continuous ART arm. A 3' RACE protocol on RNA, with unique molecular identifiers, produced the TCR library. TCRdb re-derived calls from the 3' RACE reads in MiXCR, one entry per CDR3 protein. The sample has 30,000 to 50,000 distinct CDR3 sequences, less than 8.5% seen once. This clonotype was seen repeatedly, ten times or more. Its antigen remains unknown. A read error may account for a junction end that differs from germline. CDR1 SSHAT and CDR2 FNYEAQ come from the germline V gene (reference sequence). CDR3 length equals 17 residues. The chain carries TRBV7-7 and TRBJ2-3; TRBD2 aligns across 10 bases. Sample: CD45RA+ CD4+ T cells from PBMCs, pooled from several time points, taken from a donor given antiretroviral therapy, either interrupted or continuous. Subset specified: naive CD4+ CD45RA+ CD45RO- T cells. The receptor comes from a pool of human donors with HIV. The CDR3 region has the DNA TGTGCTAGCAGCTCTCAACTAGCGGGGTCTGGCACAGATACGCAGTATTTT. Translating gives CASSSQLAGSGTDTQYF.